This T cell receptor beta chain appears in the sequencing data of a study of blood T cell repertoires in COVID-19. Study as a whole: From the United States, Italy and Spain came samples of acute and convalescent COVID-19. The analysed material was cDNA or gDNA that came from T cells, B-cell-depleted T cells, or PBMCs.

Measured with immunoSEQ multiplex PCR; TCRdb has only the in-frame clones, and not every one. The sample includes roughly 150,000 clones, approximately 80% of them seen just once. The ends lost 8 bases at V and 7 bases at J; junction bases unmatched: 3. The CDR3 sequence is 12 residues long. Germline assignment: CDR1 GTSNPN and CDR2 SVGIG (reference sequence). The clonotype comes from a human donor in a cohort sampled during active COVID-19. V is TRBV30 and J is TRBJ1-6, with 9 nucleotides matching TRBD1. The source material was peripheral blood. CDR3 loop: CARTGENSPLHF. The CDR3 nucleotides read TGTGCCCGGACAGGGGAAAATTCACCCCTCCACTTT.